The 30 T cell receptor beta chains in this list originate from one sample, sequenced in a study of blood T cell repertoires in COVID-19. TCRdb's copy holds only in-frame clones and misses some; the assay was immunoSEQ multiplex PCR. The sample has 150,000 to 200,000 clones, approximately 80% seen once; the top ten hold more than 10%. Sequences were obtained from PBMCs or T cells enriched from blood (not recorded which). Receptors originate from a man aged 45 to 65 who had recovered from COVID-19.

The CDR3 protein is CASSKGTGDYEQYF. Written as DNA, the CDR3 is TGTGCCAGTAGTAAAGGGACAGGGGACTACGAGCAGTACTTC. This sequence joins TRBV19 and TRBJ2-7, with 10 nucleotides matching TRBD1. The CDR3 length is 14 residues. The V and J ends lost 4 bases and 3 bases, in that order; junction bases with no gene match: 3. Germline values: CDR1 LNHDA, CDR2 SQIVND (reference sequence).

In its sample, this clone was seen once. The V gene is TRBV24-1, the J gene TRBJ2-1; perhaps TRBD2 as D (5 bases). This CDR3 region has 17 residues. CDR1 is KGHDR, CDR2 SFDVKD, per germline. Trimming pared 3 bases from V and 0 bases from J, leaving 14 bases between. The CDR3 sequence: CATSDPARVSSYNEQFF. CDR3 nucleotide sequence: TGTGCCACCAGTGATCCCGCGCGGGTAAGCTCCTACAATGAGCAGTTCTTC.

By share of the sample, this clone is medium-sized. This chain links TRBV4-3 with TRBJ2-2, with 13 bases lining up with TRBD2. Per the germline V gene, CDR1 is LGHNA and CDR2 is YSLEER. The CDR3 sequence is 18 residues long. Germline trimming cut 4 bases from V and 5 bases from J; bases unmatched to any gene: 10. The DNA for the CDR3 is TGCGCCAGCAGCCTAAGGACTAGCGGGGGCGGAGATACCGGGGAGCTGTTTTTT. The encoded protein is CASSLRTSGGGDTGELFF.

In its sample, this clone was seen once. The gene calls are TRBV10-3 and TRBJ2-7; 8 nucleotides line up with TRBD1. Looked up from germline, CDR1 is ENHRY and CDR2 is SYGVKD. CDR3 length: 15 amino acids. V lost 2 bases and J lost 2; bases outside the gene matches: 5. This chain's CDR3 is CAISEINRGTYEQYF. Here the CDR3 DNA reads TGTGCCATCAGTGAGATAAACAGGGGGACCTACGAGCAGTACTTC.

The chain joins TRBV4-3 to TRBJ1-1; 11 bases are a match to TRBD1. V lost 4 bases, J lost 3 bases, and 1 base stayed unmatched. Germline V lookup: CDR1 LGHNA, CDR2 YSLEER. The CDR3 extends over 14 amino acids. This chain's CDR3 is CASSRGQGDTEAFF. The CDR3 nucleotides read TGCGCCAGCAGCCGGGGACAGGGGGACACTGAAGCTTTCTTT.

CDR3 protein: CASRPTGSYGYTF. For the CDR3, the DNA is TGTGCCAGTAGACCGACAGGGAGCTATGGCTACACCTTC. The rearrangement links TRBV19 to TRBJ1-2, with 7 bases aligning to TRBD1. CDR1 and CDR2 (germline): LNHDA, SQIVND (reference sequence). There are 13 residues in the CDR3. Trimming removed 6 bases from V and 4 bases from J; junction bases left unmatched: 5.

The chain uses TRBV9 and TRBJ2-7, with TRBD2 as a possible D gene (5 bases). V shed 4 bases and J shed 3 bases, with 11 bases lying between them. The CDR3 sequence is 13 residues long. Looked up from germline, CDR1 is SGDLS and CDR2 is YYNGEE. CDR3: CASSPGLGYEQYF. The CDR3 DNA reads TGTGCCAGCAGCCCAGGACTGGGCTACGAGCAGTACTTC.

J is TRBJ1-6 and V is TRBV10-3; TRBD1 might be the D (5 bases). V lost 4 bases to trimming and J lost 13 bases, with 14 bases between them. The CDR3 is 13 amino acids. Germline CDR1 ENHRY, CDR2 SYGVKD. CDR3 DNA: TGTGCCATCAGTGGGGACTGGGGGTCCCCCCTCCACTTT. This gives the protein CAISGDWGSPLHF.

The V call is TRBV2, the J call TRBJ2-3, with D possibly being TRBD1 (5 bases). The germline V gene has CDR1 SNHLY and CDR2 FYNNEI. The CDR3 runs 11 residues. The V end lost 7 bases, the J end lost 6 bases, and 8 bases lay between the germline ends. The CDR3, as DNA: TGTGCCAGCAATGCAGGGGATACGCAGTATTTT. Amino acids: CASNAGDTQYF.

J is TRBJ2-3 and V is TRBV6-2 or TRBV6-3, with a possible D match to TRBD2 (6 bases). The CDR3 is 14 residues long. The germline V gene has CDR1 MNHEY and CDR2 SVGEGT. The ends were cut back, 5 bases at V and 6 bases at J, with 15 bases in the middle. CDR3 sequence reads: CASSRLGFADTQYF. In DNA, the CDR3 is TGTGCCAGCAGTCGACTAGGATTTGCCGATACGCAGTATTTT.

The J gene is TRBJ1-3, the V gene TRBV28; D gene ambiguous. Trimming pared 5 bases from V and 3 bases from J, leaving 20 bases between. CDR1 MDHEN and CDR2 SYDVKM come from the germline V gene. The CDR3 length is 17 residues. DNA for the CDR3: TGTGCCAGCAGTCCCCGAGAACTCGGGGATATTGGAAACACCATATATTTT. This sequence encodes CASSPRELGDIGNTIYF.

This chain links TRBV25-1 with TRBJ1-5; D is unclear. Germline lookup yields CDR1 MGHDK and CDR2 SYGVNS. The CDR3 contains 13 residues. Deletions cut 2 bases from V and 7 bases from J, with 9 bases between. CDR3 protein: CASSETAEQPQHF. CDR3 in DNA: TGTGCCAGCAGTGAAACAGCCGAACAGCCCCAGCATTTT.

This chain uses TRBV9 with TRBJ2-7, with 8 bases identical to TRBD2. With 8 bases clipped from V and 3 bases from J, the junction kept 16 bases outside the gene matches. Germline V gene lookup returns CDR1 SGDLS and CDR2 YYNGEE. The CDR3 contains 16 residues. CDR3 nucleotides: TGTGCCAGAGGGGGGGATAGCGGGAACAGTTACTACGAGCAGTACTTC. Encoded protein: CARGGDSGNSYYEQYF.

The V and J genes are TRBV7-2 and TRBJ2-3; 10 nucleotides agree with TRBD2. Unmatched junction bases numbered 7, after V lost 4 bases and J lost 3 bases. Germline CDR1 reads SGHTA; CDR2 reads FQGNSA. CDR3 size: 16 residues. The CDR3 DNA follows: TGTGCCAGCAGCTCTGCCGGGACTAGCGTAACAGATACGCAGTATTTT. Translating gives CASSSAGTSVTDTQYF.

The chain recombines TRBV2 with TRBJ1-1; D gene ambiguous. Germline CDR1 reads SNHLY; CDR2 reads FYNNEI. The CDR3 totals 16 residues. V lost 3 bases to trimming and J lost 1 base, with 15 bases between them. CDR3 region: CASSDIGESTNTEAFF. The CDR3, as DNA: TGTGCCAGCAGTGATATAGGAGAGTCCACGAACACTGAAGCTTTCTTT.

The chain combines TRBV5-5 with TRBJ1-2; TRBD1 aligns across 9 bases. The CDR3 has 15 residues. Germline loops: CDR1 SGHKS, CDR2 YYEKEE (reference sequence). Trimming at V came to 3 bases and at J to 6 bases, leaving 9 bases not matched to a gene. CDR3 DNA: TGTGCCAGCAGCTCTTTGGACAGGGGAGGCGATGGCTACACCTTC. It specifies CASSSLDRGGDGYTF.

The chain links TRBV10-1 to TRBJ2-3, with TRBD2 identical over 7 bases. Germline lookup yields CDR1 WNHNN and CDR2 SYGVQD (reference sequence). Germline trimming cut 3 bases from V and 3 bases from J; bases unmatched to any gene: 6. The length of the CDR3 is 15 residues. This CDR3 reads CASSDLSAGTDTQYF. DNA of the CDR3: TGCGCCAGCAGTGACCTCTCAGCGGGGACAGATACGCAGTATTTT.

V usage is TRBV27 and J usage is TRBJ2-7, with D possibly being TRBD1 (6 bases). The germline gives CDR1 MNHEY, CDR2 SMNVEV (reference sequence). Trimming removed 5 bases from V and 6 bases from J, with 11 bases in between. CDR3 length equals 12 residues. CDR3 nucleotides: TGTGCCAGCAGTCTACAGGGTTTCGAGCAGTACTTC. Protein product: CASSLQGFEQYF.

CDR3 residues: CASSQAGTGSPGNTIYF. Written as DNA, the CDR3 is TGCGCCAGCAGCCAAGCCGGGACAGGGTCCCCTGGAAACACCATATATTTT. The chain is built from TRBV4-1 and TRBJ1-3; 9 nucleotides match TRBD1. The CDR3 totals 17 residues. The trim removed 1 base at V and 2 bases at J, leaving 6 bases unmatched. The V gene's germline CDR1 is MGHRA and CDR2 YSYEKL.

The CDR3 reads CASSNRDTNEKLFF. CDR3 DNA sequence: TGTGCCAGCAGTAACAGGGACACTAATGAAAAACTGTTTTTT. The genes are TRBV2 and TRBJ1-4; TRBD1 might be the D (6 bases). The CDR3 length is 14 residues. From germline, CDR1 is SNHLY and CDR2 FYNNEI. V was shortened by 5 bases and J by 2 bases, with 9 bases between the two germline ends.

The chain links TRBV4-1 to TRBJ1-3; 9 bases match TRBD1. Germline CDR1 MGHRA, CDR2 YSYEKL. The CDR3 contains 16 residues. Trimming took 3 bases from V and 2 from J; bases not matched to a gene: 5. The CDR3: CASSHLTGGTGNTIYF. CDR3 bases: TGCGCCAGCAGCCACCTGACAGGGGGAACTGGAAACACCATATATTTT.

The gene calls are TRBV19 and TRBJ1-6; D might be TRBD1 (6 bases). CDR1 is LNHDA, CDR2 SQIVND, per germline (reference sequence). The CDR3 totals 14 residues. Trimming removed 3 bases from V and 10 bases from J, with 13 bases in between. CDR3 amino acids: CASSMNRVGSPLHF. The CDR3 coding sequence is TGTGCCAGTAGTATGAACAGGGTGGGGTCACCCCTCCACTTT.

V gene TRBV5-1 combines with J gene TRBJ1-6; 9 nucleotides line up with TRBD1. This CDR3 spans 14 amino acids. Trimming cost V 5 bases and J 9 bases; bases outside gene matches: 6. Germline CDR1 reads SGHRS; CDR2 reads YFSETQ. CDR3 loop: CASRWGQGSSPLHF. Written as DNA, the CDR3 is TGCGCCAGCAGATGGGGACAGGGTAGTTCACCCCTCCACTTT.

This sequence joins TRBV7-9 and TRBJ1-2; D is undetermined. V lost 4 bases and J 7 bases, leaving 16 bases between the germline ends. The V gene's germline CDR1 is SEHNR and CDR2 FQNEAQ (reference sequence). The CDR3 extends over 14 amino acids. This CDR3 is CASSSFNTAGGYTF. Here the CDR3 DNA reads TGTGCCAGCAGCTCCTTTAACACCGCTGGTGGCTACACCTTC.

This clone was detected a few times. This chain connects TRBV6-2 or TRBV6-3 to TRBJ2-3; D is possibly TRBD2 (6 bases). Trimming removed 0 bases at V and 9 bases at J, with 10 bases between. The CDR3 covers 13 residues. The germline V gene has CDR1 MNHEY and CDR2 SVGEGT. For the CDR3, the DNA is TGTGCCAGCAGTTACTCGCCGGGGGACACGCAGTATTTT. It is translated as CASSYSPGDTQYF.

The sample holds a few counts of this clone. The rearrangement links TRBV6-5 to TRBJ1-6, with D maybe TRBD1 (5 bases). The CDR3 spans 15 residues. V was trimmed by 0 bases and J by 10 bases, leaving 13 bases between them. Germline loops: CDR1 MNHEY, CDR2 SVGAGI. Here the CDR3 DNA reads TGTGCCAGCAGTTACTCCCGGCAGGGAGGATCACCCCTCCACTTT. This sequence encodes CASSYSRQGGSPLHF.

This chain links TRBV7-3 with TRBJ2-5; weak D call: TRBD2 (6 bases). V lost 9 bases and J lost 4, with 21 bases in between. The CDR3 is 15 amino acids. Germline V gene lookup returns CDR1 SGHTA and CDR2 FQGTGA. The CDR3 nucleotides read TGTGCCAGTTCGCAGACGGGGGAGTGGGGAGAGACCCAGTACTTC. Translated, it gives CASSQTGEWGETQYF.

This clone turned up a few times. The chain employs TRBV7-9 and TRBJ1-4; weak D call: TRBD1 (5 bases). Germline CDR1 and CDR2: SEHNR and FQNEAQ (reference sequence). The CDR3 loop spans 15 amino acids. V lost 5 bases and J lost 5, with 15 bases in between. The CDR3 sequence is CASSPTSGGNEKLFF. CDR3 nucleotides: TGTGCCAGCAGCCCGACCAGCGGGGGGAATGAAAAACTGTTTTTT.

The J gene is TRBJ2-7, the V gene TRBV7-2; D gene ambiguous. The CDR3 is 13 amino acids. CDR1 and CDR2 (germline): SGHTA, FQGNSA. V gave up 1 base and J gave up 6 bases, with 10 bases separating them. CDR3 sequence (DNA): TGTGCCAGCAGCTTAGGTGTCAGGCGCGAGCAGTACTTC. Its translation: CASSLGVRREQYF.

This chain links TRBV29-1 with TRBJ2-7, with TRBD2 matching 7 bases. The CDR3 covers 13 residues. From germline, CDR1 is SQVTM and CDR2 ANQGSEA. The junction had 3 bases not matched to a gene; V was cut back by 4 bases and J by 0 bases. The CDR3 coding sequence is TGCAGCGTTGCCCGGGACTACTCCTACGAGCAGTACTTC. Protein sequence: CSVARDYSYEQYF.